Presented here are 29 T cell receptor beta chains from one specimen sequenced in a study of graft-versus-host responses after intestinal transplantation (dated by TCRdb to the early 2020s). Preparation of the library involved the immunoSEQ multiplex PCR assay. Held by TCRdb, this immuneACCESS table contains in-frame sequences only and omits some clones. Under half of the omission traces to an unresolved V gene where checked; the cause of the rest is unknown. The sample profile shows about 40,000 clones; roughly 89% of them were found once. The ten largest account for 2% to 3% of the sample. The specimen was PBMCs, collected almost 320 days after intestinal transplant. These TCRs come from a human patient who received an intestinal transplant, so some T cells may come from the graft donor.

The chain has TRBV18 and TRBJ2-7, with D unclear. V was pared by 3 bases and J by 0 bases, with 6 bases between. Per germline, CDR1 KGHSH and CDR2 LQKENI. CDR3 length: 13 residues. The CDR3 sequence is CASSPPSSYEQYF. As DNA, the CDR3 is TGTGCCAGCTCACCTCCTAGCTCCTACGAGCAGTACTTC.

The V gene is TRBV11-3, the J gene TRBJ1-1; TRBD1 is a possible D gene (5 bases). Trimming pared 5 bases from V and 4 bases from J, leaving 11 bases between. CDR3 size: 13 residues. Germline CDR1 reads SGHNT; CDR2 reads YENEEA. For the CDR3, the DNA is TGTGCCAGCAGCACCGGGAGGGGCACTGAAGCTTTCTTT. Translation gives CASSTGRGTEAFF.

The V gene is TRBV6-5, the J gene TRBJ1-6; D remains ambiguous. Germline V gene data show CDR1 as MNHEY and CDR2 as SVGAGI. CDR3 length equals 16 residues. The V end lost 2 bases, the J end lost 4 bases, and 12 bases lay between the germline ends. DNA for the CDR3: TGTGCCAGCAGTTACCGGGCAAAACAGTATAATTCACCCCTCCACTTT. This translates into CASSYRAKQYNSPLHF.

The gene calls are TRBV5-4 and TRBJ1-6; 7 nucleotides agree with TRBD1. Germline V gene sequence: CDR1 SGHNT, CDR2 YYREEE (reference sequence). V shed 0 bases and J 9 bases; nucleotides not matched to a gene: 6. The length of the CDR3 is 15 residues. The DNA for the CDR3 is TGTGCCAGCAGCTTGGTGGCAGGGGGGGTTTCACCCCTCCACTTT. Amino acid sequence: CASSLVAGGVSPLHF. Drawing the rest from reference TRBV5-4 and TRBJ1-6, the complete variable domain is ETGVTQSPTHLIKTRGQQVTLRCSSQSGHNTVSWYQQALGQGPQFIFQYYREEENGRGNFPPRFSGLQFPNYSSELNVNALELDDSALYLCASSLVAGGVSPLHFGNGTRLTVT.

The chain links TRBV4-1 to TRBJ2-7; D possibly uses TRBD1 or TRBD2 (6 bases each). Germline CDR1 is MGHRA and CDR2 is YSYEKL. Trimming removed 1 base at V and 6 bases at J, with 25 bases between. CDR3 length equals 18 residues. CDR3 DNA sequence: TGCGCCAGCAGCCAAGGGAGGGGGACCGCCAACCGGTCCCCCGAGCAGTACTTC. The encoded protein is CASSQGRGTANRSPEQYF.

The chain uses TRBV28 and TRBJ2-7; 12 bases are a match to TRBD1. This CDR3 comprises 17 residues. Germline-derived CDR1 and CDR2 are MDHEN and SYDVKM. The J segment lost 4 bases and the V segment lost 6 bases, leaving 13 bases of the junction unmatched. CDR3 sequence: CASRNYPGQGAQYEQYF. The CDR3 bases are TGTGCCAGCAGAAATTATCCGGGACAGGGGGCTCAATACGAGCAGTACTTC.

The V gene is TRBV7-2, the J gene TRBJ2-7, with 7 bases aligning to TRBD2. J was trimmed by 0 bases and V by 5 bases; bases with no gene match: 7. The CDR3 is 15 amino acids. Germline CDR1 and CDR2: SGHTA and FQGNSA. CDR3 residues: CASSQSSGYSYEQYF. CDR3 nucleotide sequence: TGTGCCAGCAGCCAAAGTAGCGGGTACTCCTACGAGCAGTACTTC.

This chain joins TRBV6-1 and TRBJ1-2, with 8 positions matching TRBD1. Trimming at V came to 5 bases and at J to 6 bases, leaving 5 bases not matched to a gene. Germline assignment: CDR1 MNHNS and CDR2 SASEGT. This CDR3 spans 13 amino acids. The CDR3 region has the DNA TGTGCCAGCAGTACCCGGGACAGGAATGGCTACACCTTC. This sequence encodes CASSTRDRNGYTF.

This chain connects TRBV13 to TRBJ2-3; 7 nucleotides match TRBD2. Trimming took 5 bases from V and 2 from J; bases not matched to a gene: 16. Germline loops: CDR1 PRHDT, CDR2 FYEKMQ (reference sequence). The CDR3 loop spans 18 amino acids. CDR3 region: CASSPPTSSGTFTDTQYF. CDR3 sequence (DNA): TGTGCCAGCAGCCCTCCTACCTCTAGCGGTACTTTCACAGATACGCAGTATTTT.

The V gene is TRBV28, the J gene TRBJ2-6, with TRBD1 matching over 12 bases. The length of the CDR3 is 17 residues. Trimming removed 5 bases from V and 4 bases from J; junction bases left unmatched: 6. Germline V lookup: CDR1 MDHEN, CDR2 SYDVKM. CDR3 sequence (DNA): TGTGCCAGCAGTGCACGGGACAGGGGGCCCGGGGCCAACGTCCTGACTTTC. Translating it yields CASSARDRGPGANVLTF.

The genes are TRBV28 and TRBJ2-7; the match to TRBD1 covers 9 bases. Losses at the gene ends were 4 bases for V and 3 bases for J; bases not matched to a gene: 7. The CDR3 runs 15 residues. CDR1 MDHEN and CDR2 SYDVKM come from the germline V gene. The CDR3 DNA follows: TGTGCCAGCAGTTCCCGGGACAGGGCCCACTACGAGCAGTACTTC. Protein sequence: CASSSRDRAHYEQYF.

As concerns this clone: One end of the junction fails to match germline, which may point to a read error. Other DNA sequences in the same sample also yield this CDR3. J is TRBJ2-7 and V is TRBV5-5; no clear D. The germline V gene has CDR1 SGHKS and CDR2 YYEKEE (reference sequence). CDR3 size: 12 residues. The CDR3 spells CASSSLTYEQYF. The CDR3 DNA reads TGTGCCAGCAGCTCTCTTACCTACGAGCAGTACTTT.

This chain links TRBV7-8 with TRBJ2-5, with unresolved D. The CDR3 length is 15 residues. V was pared by 2 bases and J by 2 bases, with 12 bases between. Per the germline V gene, CDR1 is SGHVS and CDR2 is FQNEAQ. The CDR3 DNA reads as TGTGCCAGCAGCTTAATGGATGGAGAGCAAGAGACCCAGTACTTC. Protein sequence: CASSLMDGEQETQYF.

V usage is TRBV21-1 and J usage is TRBJ2-5; TRBD1 is the table's D call, not checked against the DNA. The DNA end favors TRBJ2-7, so the J call may be wrong. TRBV21-1 is an annotated pseudogene. The CDR3 has 14 amino acids. The CDR3 DNA follows: TGTGCCAGCAGCAAAAGGGACAGCTCCTACGAGCAGTACTTC. Amino acids: CASSKRDSSYEQYF.

This chain uses TRBV2 with TRBJ2-7; TRBD1 matches 11 bases. Per the germline V gene, CDR1 is SNHLY and CDR2 is FYNNEI. There are 15 residues in the CDR3. V dropped 3 bases and J dropped 3; count of bases not matched to a gene: 4. The CDR3 region is CASSDPGQGVYEQYF. CDR3 sequence (DNA): TGTGCCAGCAGTGATCCGGGACAGGGGGTCTACGAGCAGTACTTC. The full variable domain, in which reference TRBV2 and TRBJ2-7 provide the parts outside the CDR3, is EPEVTQTPSHQVTQMGQEVILRCVPISNHLYFYWYRQILGQKVEFLVSFYNNEISEKSEIFDDQFSVERPDGSNFTLKIRSTKLEDSAMYFCASSDPGQGVYEQYFGPGTRLTVT.

The V call is TRBV19, the J call TRBJ1-1, with D maybe TRBD1 (5 bases). The CDR3 totals 18 residues. CDR1 is LNHDA and CDR2 is SQIVND in the germline V gene (reference sequence). Deletions cut 3 bases from V and 2 bases from J, with 22 bases between. CDR3 sequence (DNA): TGTGCCAGTAGTATCCCCGACAGTAGTCAACCCCAAAACACTGAAGCTTTCTTT. The encoded protein is CASSIPDSSQPQNTEAFF.

This chain connects TRBV6-5 to TRBJ2-1, with 7 nucleotides matching TRBD2. V lost 0 bases to trimming and J lost 5 bases; unmatched junction nucleotides: 4. Germline CDR1 reads MNHEY; CDR2 reads SVGAGI. The CDR3 extends over 15 amino acids. In DNA form, the CDR3 reads TGTGCCAGCAGTTACTCGGCGGGAGAGGACAATGAGCAGTTCTTC. This codes for CASSYSAGEDNEQFF.

This clone was observed a single time. V is TRBV5-1 and J is TRBJ2-5, with 9 bases matching TRBD2. The CDR3 is 14 residues long. From germline, CDR1 is SGHRS and CDR2 YFSETQ. The V and J ends lost 1 base and 2 bases, in that order; junction bases with no gene match: 0. CDR3 region: CASSLTSGQETQYF. The CDR3 DNA follows: TGCGCCAGCAGCTTGACTAGCGGGCAAGAGACCCAGTACTTC.

This chain links TRBV19 with TRBJ1-1, with D possibly being TRBD1 (5 bases). CDR1 and CDR2 from the germline V gene are LNHDA and SQIVND (reference sequence). CDR3 length: 14 residues. Trimming shortened V by 2 bases and J by 1 base, and 8 bases separated the two germline ends. In DNA form, the CDR3 reads TGTGCCAGTAGTATAAGGGGCAGGAACACTGAAGCTTTCTTT. This codes for CASSIRGRNTEAFF.

V is TRBV15 and J is TRBJ1-6, with TRBD1 as a possible D gene (6 bases). CDR1 is LNHNV and CDR2 is YYDKDF in the germline V gene (reference sequence). This CDR3 contains 19 residues. Trimming shortened V by 0 bases and J by 6 bases, and 21 bases separated the two germline ends. CDR3 residues: CATSRDLGFGGGRNSPLHF. CDR3 nucleotides: TGTGCCACCAGCAGAGATCTCGGGTTCGGGGGCGGTCGTAATTCACCCCTCCACTTT.

The chain couples TRBV2 to TRBJ2-5, with a tentative D call TRBD2 (6 bases). Germline values: CDR1 SNHLY, CDR2 FYNNEI. V was clipped by 4 bases and J by 0 bases, with 15 bases between them. The CDR3 totals 16 residues. The CDR3 is CASSGASARYQETQYF. As DNA, the CDR3 is TGTGCCAGCAGTGGAGCTAGCGCGAGGTACCAAGAGACCCAGTACTTC.

J is TRBJ2-1 and V is TRBV25-1; no clear D gene. V was cut by 8 bases and J by 11 bases, with 10 bases left in between. CDR1 MGHDK and CDR2 SYGVNS come from the germline V gene. The CDR3 is 10 residues long. The chain's CDR3 is CASLGKKQFF. The CDR3 region has the DNA TGTGCCAGCCTGGGAAAAAAGCAGTTCTTC.

This rearrangement joins TRBV5-1 to TRBJ2-3; perhaps TRBD2 as D (5 bases). The germline V gene encodes CDR1 SGHRS and CDR2 YFSETQ. V was pared by 2 bases and J by 5 bases, with 6 bases between. The CDR3 spans 12 residues. This chain's CDR3 is CASSLRGDTQYF. CDR3 in DNA: TGCGCCAGCAGCTTACGGGGAGATACGCAGTATTTT.

The CDR3 protein is CASSQENEGAFEAFF. CDR3 sequence (DNA): TGCGCCAGCAGCCAAGAAAACGAGGGGGCATTTGAAGCTTTCTTT. V is TRBV4-1 and J is TRBJ1-1; 7 bases match TRBD1. This CDR3 has 15 residues. Germline V gene data show CDR1 as MGHRA and CDR2 as YSYEKL. The J segment lost 7 bases and the V segment lost 0 bases, leaving 8 bases of the junction unmatched.

This chain's CDR3 is CASSPQGNYGYTF. In DNA form, the CDR3 reads TGTGCCAGCAGTCCGCAGGGAAACTATGGCTACACCTTC. This chain links TRBV6-1 with TRBJ1-2; a weak D match, TRBD1 (5 bases). Trimming stripped 5 bases from V and 2 bases from J, with 9 bases between. CDR3 length: 13 amino acids. Per the germline V gene, CDR1 is MNHNS and CDR2 is SASEGT.

The chain carries TRBV4-2 and TRBJ2-3; D remains unclear. The V gene lost 1 base and the J gene lost 2 bases, with 4 bases spanning the gap. The CDR3 length is 13 residues. Germline lookup yields CDR1 LGHNA and CDR2 YNFKEQ. CDR3 sequence (DNA): TGTGCCAGCAGCCAAGGAACCACAGATACGCAGTATTTT. Translation: CASSQGTTDTQYF.

V and J are TRBV2 and TRBJ1-4; D might be TRBD1 (6 bases). CDR3 length equals 15 residues. CDR1 and CDR2 from the germline V gene are SNHLY and FYNNEI. V was pared by 6 bases and J by 11 bases, with 22 bases between. Here the CDR3 DNA reads TGTGCCAGCAGGGAGGACAGTTTTTTTTTGCAGAAACTGTTTTTT. Translated: CASREDSFFLQKLFF.

This clone was found once. This rearrangement joins TRBV7-9 to TRBJ2-2; no clear D gene. Per the germline V gene, CDR1 is SEHNR and CDR2 is FQNEAQ (reference sequence). The CDR3 has 12 residues. Trimming stripped 4 bases from V and 3 bases from J, with 3 bases between. The CDR3 region has the DNA TGTGCCAGCAGCTACGACACCGGGGAGCTGTTTTTT. Translated, it gives CASSYDTGELFF.

A single count supports this clone. This sequence joins TRBV5-4 and TRBJ2-3, with 10 nucleotides matching TRBD2. The CDR3 consists of 15 residues. The germline V gene has CDR1 SGHNT and CDR2 YYREEE (reference sequence). Trimming removed 2 bases from V and 5 bases from J; junction bases left unmatched: 5. The CDR3 bases are TGTGCCAGCAGCTTCGCTAGCGGGGGTCTAGATACGCAGTATTTT. Protein: CASSFASGGLDTQYF. Filled out from reference TRBV5-4 and TRBJ2-3, the complete variable domain reads ETGVTQSPTHLIKTRGQQVTLRCSSQSGHNTVSWYQQALGQGPQFIFQYYREEENGRGNFPPRFSGLQFPNYSSELNVNALELDDSALYLCASSFASGGLDTQYFGPGTRLTVL.